The 28 T cell receptor beta chains given below trace back to one sample, sequenced in a study of blood T cells in healthy people across ages. A J-beta primer mix and a sample-barcoded 5' primer were used in a second PCR of roughly 6 to 11 cycles. TCRdb reprocessed the 5' RACE reads with MiXCR, giving one entry per CDR3 protein. The sample carries 1.5 million to 1.9 million distinct CDR3 sequences, roughly 43% recorded once. The sequencing sample was made of blood. The source of these receptors is a woman between 18 and 29 years old in good health.

As concerns this clonotype: A much larger clonotype is one base distant, so this may be a read error. The chain recombines TRBV9 with TRBJ2-3; tentatively, D is TRBD1 (7 bases). The CDR3 spans 15 residues. CDR1 is SGDLS, CDR2 YYNGEE, per germline. DNA for the CDR3: TGTGCCAGCAGCCTGGAGGGGGCTCGAACAGGTACGCAGTATTTT. Translating gives CASSLEGARTGTQYF.

This clonotype was counted once. The junction departs from the called germline gene at one end, perhaps through a read error. The V gene is TRBV9, the J gene TRBJ2-2; D ambiguous. The CDR3 has 16 residues. Germline CDR1 and CDR2: SGDLS and YYNGEE. CDR3 residues: CVSSVGRPANTGELFF. CDR3 sequence (DNA): TGTGTCAGCAGCGTAGGCAGACCCGCGAACACCGGGGAGCTGTTTTTT.

This chain uses TRBV12-3 or TRBV12-4 with TRBJ2-1; the D gene is possibly TRBD1 (5 bases). V was pared by 5 bases and J by 6 bases, with 14 bases between. The CDR3 consists of 14 residues. This chain's CDR3 is CASSDLSRGNEQFF. The CDR3 nucleotides read TGTGCCAGCAGTGACCTCTCAAGGGGCAATGAGCAGTTCTTC.

Comments on this clonotype: The DNA is left out, because the CDR3 cannot be placed on it with certainty; the CDR3 is given as TCRdb lists it. This rearrangement joins TRBV10-1 to TRBJ2-3; TRBD1 is the table's D call, not checked against the DNA. The CDR3 is 15 amino acids in total, end residues counted. Germline CDR1 WNHNN, CDR2 SYGVQD (reference sequence). The chain's CDR3 is CASSDFRGIPDTQYF.

This chain joins TRBV5-8 and TRBJ2-3, with 14 bases identical to TRBD2. J was trimmed by 6 bases and V by 1 base; bases with no gene match: 7. Germline assignment: CDR1 SGHTS and CDR2 YDEGEE. The CDR3 totals 17 residues. The CDR3 region is CASSLLRTSGRPDTQYF. CDR3 bases: TGTGCCAGCAGCTTGTTGCGGACTAGCGGGAGGCCGGATACGCAGTATTTT.

In this sample, this clonotype turned up many times. The V gene is TRBV5-1, the J gene TRBJ2-7; TRBD2 agrees at 8 bases. Germline CDR1 reads SGHRS; CDR2 reads YFSETQ. CDR3 length: 16 residues. Trimming took 4 bases from V and 5 from J; bases not matched to a gene: 14. CDR3 protein: CASSPTLGLVTHEQYF. The CDR3 nucleotides read TGCGCCAGCAGCCCAACCTTGGGACTAGTCACTCACGAGCAGTACTTC.

The rearrangement links TRBV7-6 to TRBJ1-5; D remains unclear. CDR3 length: 16 amino acids. Trimming took 5 bases from V and 7 from J, leaving 21 bases between them. Per germline, CDR1 SGHVS and CDR2 FNYEAQ. CDR3 bases: TGTGCCAGCAGCCCTATGGACGGTAGGGTAGGGCAGCCCCAGCATTTT. Translated: CASSPMDGRVGQPQHF.

J is TRBJ1-2 and V is TRBV9, with D perhaps TRBD1 (6 bases). The CDR3 length is 16 residues. Germline lookup yields CDR1 SGDLS and CDR2 YYNGEE. Trimming stripped 0 bases from V and 0 bases from J, with 12 bases between. CDR3 sequence reads: CASSVDLQGTNYGYTF. The CDR3 nucleotides are TGTGCCAGCAGCGTAGATCTCCAGGGGACTAACTATGGCTACACCTTC.

This clonotype occurred once. The chain combines TRBV6-2 or TRBV6-3 with TRBJ1-5; the match to TRBD1 covers 8 bases. There are 13 residues in the CDR3. The trim removed 7 bases at V and 8 bases at J, leaving 7 bases unmatched. The V gene's germline CDR1 is MNHEY and CDR2 SVGEGT. In nucleotides, the CDR3 is TGTGCCAGCACCCGACAGGGGTTAGAGCCCCAGCATTTT. Translating it yields CASTRQGLEPQHF.

CDR3 DNA: TGTGCCAGCAGCCTCCTCCAGGCCCTGGGCAATGAGCAGTTCTTC. Its translation: CASSLLQALGNEQFF. The genes are TRBV7-2 and TRBJ2-1; D gene ambiguous. V lost 5 bases and J 6 bases, leaving 17 bases between the germline ends. This CDR3 is built from 15 residues. Germline V CDR1 and CDR2: SGHTA, FQGNSA.

This clonotype turned up a few times. The chain is built from TRBV7-2 and TRBJ1-6, with TRBD1 as a possible D gene (5 bases). From germline, CDR1 is SGHTA and CDR2 FQGNSA. Trimming cost V 3 bases and J 11 bases, with 14 bases left between them. The CDR3 extends over 14 amino acids. CDR3 sequence: CASSFVLGDPPLHF. DNA of the CDR3: TGTGCCAGCAGCTTCGTTTTGGGGGACCCACCCCTCCACTTT.

The chain combines TRBV4-3 with TRBJ2-1; D is undetermined. The J call may not be correct, given that the DNA end is closer to TRBJ2-7. Germline CDR1 is LGHNA and CDR2 is YSLEER. The CDR3 consists of 17 residues. CDR3 sequence reads: CASSQGGTGSSYNEQYF. In DNA form, the CDR3 reads TGCGCCAGCAGCCAAGGAGGTACCGGCAGCTCCTACAATGAGCAGTACTTC.

The chain has TRBV9 and TRBJ2-1; 12 bases are shared with TRBD2. V shed 3 bases, J shed 9 bases, and the junction held 13 bases outside the gene matches. Germline V lookup: CDR1 SGDLS, CDR2 YYNGEE. The CDR3 is made up of 17 amino acids. This chain's CDR3 is CASSDPVASGREGEQFF. The CDR3 DNA follows: TGTGCCAGCAGCGACCCAGTGGCTAGCGGGAGGGAGGGTGAGCAGTTCTTC.

V gene TRBV27 combines with J gene TRBJ1-2; D call uncertain. Germline V CDR1 and CDR2: MNHEY, SMNVEV (reference sequence). This CDR3 is built from 14 residues. V shed 2 bases and J shed 4 bases, with 11 bases lying between them. The DNA of the CDR3 is TGTGCCAGCAGTTTACTAGGTAACGGCTATGGCTACACCTTC. Translation: CASSLLGNGYGYTF.

The genes are TRBV3-1 and TRBJ2-4; 7 nucleotides align to TRBD2. TRBJ2-7 explains the end of the DNA better; the J call may be wrong. This CDR3 is built from 15 residues. Germline V lookup: CDR1 LGHDT, CDR2 YNNKEL (reference sequence). CDR3 DNA: TGTGCCAGCAGCCAAGATCCGGGACTAAGCTACGAGCAGTACTTC. It is translated as CASSQDPGLSYEQYF.

This clonotype was seen many times. The chain carries TRBV6-2 or TRBV6-3 and TRBJ2-1, with 9 bases fitting TRBD1. V gave up 5 bases and J gave up 4 bases; unmatched junction bases: 6. The CDR3 spans 15 residues. Germline assignment: CDR1 MNHEY and CDR2 SVGEGT. The CDR3 reads CASSPPGQGYNEQFF. Written as DNA, the CDR3 is TGTGCCAGCAGTCCACCGGGACAGGGATACAATGAGCAGTTCTTC.

The rearrangement links TRBV6-5 to TRBJ2-3, with 10 bases that match TRBD2. CDR3 length: 16 residues. CDR1 is MNHEY and CDR2 is SVGAGI in the germline V gene. J lost 5 bases, V lost 4 bases, and 9 bases had no gene match. In nucleotides, the CDR3 is TGTGCCAGCAGTTCTGGACTAGCGGCTCATATAGATACGCAGTATTTT. It encodes CASSSGLAAHIDTQYF.

The V gene is TRBV11-1, the J gene TRBJ2-1, with 8 nucleotides matching TRBD1. Germline CDR1 SGHAT, CDR2 FQDESV (reference sequence). Trimming removed 7 bases from V and 0 bases from J; junction bases left unmatched: 5. This CDR3 is 15 amino acids long. CDR3 coding DNA: TGTGCCAGCAAGGACAGGGACAGCTCCTACAATGAGCAGTTCTTC. Translation gives CASKDRDSSYNEQFF. The whole variable domain, remainder taken from reference TRBV11-1 and TRBJ2-1, is EAEVAQSPRYKITEKSQAVAFWCDPISGHATLYWYRQILGQGPELLVQFQDESVVDDSQLPKDRFSAERLKGVDSTLKIQPAELGDSAMYLCASKDRDSSYNEQFFGPGTRLTVL.

The table lists this clonotype with a few counts. This chain joins TRBV20-1 and TRBJ1-2; a possible D gene is TRBD1 (6 bases). Trimming removed 5 bases at V and 6 bases at J, with 16 bases between. Germline values: CDR1 DFQATT, CDR2 SNEGSKA (reference sequence). CDR3 size: 13 residues. CDR3 DNA sequence: TGCAGTGCTCCTCCGGCATGGACAGATGGCTACACCTTC. Translating it yields CSAPPAWTDGYTF.

The rearrangement uses TRBV5-1 and TRBJ2-1; D is ambiguous. The J call may be mistaken, given a closer DNA end match to TRBJ2-7. Germline-derived CDR1 and CDR2 are SGHRS and YFSETQ. The CDR3 is made up of 11 amino acids. The CDR3 DNA follows: TGCGCCAGCGGATTAAGGAATGAGCAGTACTTC. Residues: CASGLRNEQYF.

This clonotype was detected only a few times. CDR3 protein: CATSDLGGSGELFF. Written as DNA, the CDR3 is TGTGCCACCAGTGATTTGGGCGGGTCCGGGGAGCTGTTTTTT. The V gene is TRBV24-1, the J gene TRBJ2-2; D may be TRBD2 (5 bases). The length of the CDR3 is 14 residues. V lost 0 bases, J lost 6 bases, and 7 bases lay in between. From germline, CDR1 is KGHDR and CDR2 SFDVKD.

The gene calls are TRBV6-5 and TRBJ1-2; weak D call: TRBD1 (5 bases). CDR3 length: 15 residues. With 4 bases removed from V and 4 bases from J, the gap between germline ends came to 16 bases. Germline V gene data show CDR1 as MNHEY and CDR2 as SVGAGI. CDR3 sequence: CASSFITGLVYGYTF. The CDR3 DNA sequence: TGTGCCAGCAGTTTTATAACAGGTCTCGTCTATGGCTACACCTTC.

CDR3 residues: CASSRTGGRNSYGYTF. The CDR3 DNA follows: TGTGCCAGCAGTAGAACAGGGGGAAGGAACTCGTATGGCTACACCTTC. This chain connects TRBV7-6 to TRBJ1-2, with TRBD1 identical over 8 bases. The CDR3 consists of 16 residues. Unmatched junction bases numbered 14, after V lost 6 bases and J lost 5 bases. Per germline, CDR1 SGHVS and CDR2 FNYEAQ. Drawing the rest from reference TRBV7-6 and TRBJ1-2, the complete variable domain is GAGVSQSPRYKVTKRGQDVALRCDPISGHVSLYWYRQALGQGPEFLTYFNYEAQQDKSGLPNDRFSAERPEGSISTLTIQRTEQRDSAMYRCASSRTGGRNSYGYTFGSGTRLTVV.

This chain links TRBV28 with TRBJ2-7; the D gene is possibly TRBD1 (6 bases). V lost 4 bases and J 12 bases, leaving 16 bases between the germline ends. The CDR3 is 12 residues long. Germline V CDR1 and CDR2: MDHEN, SYDVKM. The CDR3: CASSWETGTRYF. The CDR3 coding sequence is TGTGCCAGCAGTTGGGAAACCGGGACACGGTACTTC.

This chain joins TRBV20-1 and TRBJ2-7; maybe TRBD2 (5 bases). CDR1 and CDR2 from the germline V gene are DFQATT and SNEGSKA (reference sequence). Trimming removed 3 bases at V and 1 base at J, with 10 bases between. The CDR3 loop spans 13 amino acids. This CDR3 reads CSARGRRSYEQYF. The CDR3 DNA is TGCAGTGCTAGGGGCAGGAGGTCCTACGAGCAGTACTTC.

The chain recombines TRBV29-1 with TRBJ1-6; D possibly corresponds to TRBD1 (6 bases). Germline V gives CDR1 SQVTM, CDR2 ANQGSEA. The V end was cut by 5 bases, the J end by 6 bases, with 11 bases between. The CDR3 sequence is 13 residues long. This CDR3 reads CSVRSGVNSPLHF. DNA for the CDR3: TGCAGCGTTCGGTCAGGGGTTAATTCACCCCTCCACTTT. The complete variable domain, with remaining parts taken from reference TRBV29-1 and TRBJ1-6, reads SAVISQKPSRDICQRGTSLTIQCQVDSQVTMMFWYRQQPGQSLTLIATANQGSEATYESGFVIDKFPISRPNLTFSTLTVSNMSPEDSSIYLCSVRSGVNSPLHFGNGTRLTVT.

Ten or more counts support this clonotype. This rearrangement joins TRBV7-2 to TRBJ2-3, with D hard to call. Deletions cut 3 bases from V and 2 bases from J, with 6 bases between. Germline V gene sequence: CDR1 SGHTA, CDR2 FQGNSA. The CDR3 is 13 amino acids. CDR3 amino acids: CASSFTTTDTQYF. As DNA, the CDR3 is TGTGCCAGCAGCTTTACGACCACAGATACGCAGTATTTT.

This clonotype was seen only a few times. V gene TRBV4-3 combines with J gene TRBJ2-3; TRBD1 matches at 12 bases. With V trimmed by 3 bases and J by 0 bases, 10 bases remained unmatched. This CDR3 comprises 19 residues. Germline V gives CDR1 LGHNA, CDR2 YSLEER. The CDR3 region is CASSQGTGGSMASTDTQYF. DNA for the CDR3: TGCGCCAGCAGCCAGGGGACAGGGGGCTCTATGGCTAGCACAGATACGCAGTATTTT.